This T cell receptor (beta chain) was retrieved from a study of blood T cell repertoires in COVID-19. The wider study: COVID-19 samples from acute and convalescent phases originated in the United States, Italy and Spain.

Method: immunoSEQ multiplex PCR; TCRdb's copy keeps in-frame clones and lacks some. The sample includes around 200,000 clones, about 89% seen only once; the top ten take about 0.8%. Participants were aged about 18 to 89 years, lived in under 30 US areas, and enrolled virtually. Participants reported their clinical history, and cohort assignment relied on those reports. Donors in Cohort 3 who had recovered were those with two negative PCRs, healthcare professional clearance, or resolution of their symptoms. Germline V gives CDR1 SGDLS, CDR2 YYNGEE. Trimming cost V 7 bases and J 3 bases, with 14 bases left between them. CDR3 length equals 13 residues. This clone was recorded a few times.

The specimen was PBMCs or T cells enriched from blood (not recorded which). V usage is TRBV9 and J usage is TRBJ2-7; D unresolved. This TCR came from a woman under 30 who had recovered from COVID-19. CDR3 nucleotides: TGTGCCAGCGAGAACTCCCCCGACTACGAGCAGTACTTC. It codes for CASENSPDYEQYF.